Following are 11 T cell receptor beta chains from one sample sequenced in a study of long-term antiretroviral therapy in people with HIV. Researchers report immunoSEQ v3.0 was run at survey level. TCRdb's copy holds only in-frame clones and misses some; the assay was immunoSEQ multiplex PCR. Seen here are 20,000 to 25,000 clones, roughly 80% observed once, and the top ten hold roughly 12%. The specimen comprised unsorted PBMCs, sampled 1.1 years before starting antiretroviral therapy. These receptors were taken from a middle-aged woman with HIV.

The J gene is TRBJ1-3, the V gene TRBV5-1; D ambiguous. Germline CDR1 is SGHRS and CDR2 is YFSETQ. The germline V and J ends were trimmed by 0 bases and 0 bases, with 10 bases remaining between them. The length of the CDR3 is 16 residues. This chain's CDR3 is CASSLVPGFSGNTIYF. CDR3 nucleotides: TGCGCCAGCAGCTTGGTGCCGGGGTTCTCTGGAAACACCATATATTTT.

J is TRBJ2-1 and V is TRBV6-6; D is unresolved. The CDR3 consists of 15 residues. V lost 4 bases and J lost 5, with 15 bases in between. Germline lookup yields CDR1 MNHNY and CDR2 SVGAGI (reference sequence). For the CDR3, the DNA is TGTGCCAGCAGTTTATCCCCAGGTAGCAACAATGAGCAGTTCTTC. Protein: CASSLSPGSNNEQFF.

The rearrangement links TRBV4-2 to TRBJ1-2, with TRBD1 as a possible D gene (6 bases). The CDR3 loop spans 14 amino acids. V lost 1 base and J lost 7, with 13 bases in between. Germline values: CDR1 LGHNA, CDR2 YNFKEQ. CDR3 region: CASSQVGGPGGYTF. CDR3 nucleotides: TGTGCCAGCAGCCAAGTCGGGGGGCCGGGTGGCTACACCTTC.

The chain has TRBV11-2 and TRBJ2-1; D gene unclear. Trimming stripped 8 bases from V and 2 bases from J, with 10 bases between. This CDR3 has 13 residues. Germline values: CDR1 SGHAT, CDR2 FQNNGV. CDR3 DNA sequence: TGTGCCAGCTCCAGGTTGACCTACAATGAGCAGTTCTTC. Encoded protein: CASSRLTYNEQFF.

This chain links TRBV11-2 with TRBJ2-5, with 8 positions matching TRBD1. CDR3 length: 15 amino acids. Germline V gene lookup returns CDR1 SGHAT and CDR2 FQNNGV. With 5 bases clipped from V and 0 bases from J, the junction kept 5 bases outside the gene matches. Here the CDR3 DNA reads TGTGCCAGCAGCGTCGGGACAGGTTACCAAGAGACCCAGTACTTC. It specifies CASSVGTGYQETQYF.

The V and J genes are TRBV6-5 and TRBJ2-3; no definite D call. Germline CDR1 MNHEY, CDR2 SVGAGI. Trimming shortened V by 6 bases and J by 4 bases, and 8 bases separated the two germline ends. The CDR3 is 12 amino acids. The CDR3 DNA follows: TGTGCCAGCAGGGCGGCAGCAGATACGCAGTATTTT. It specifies CASRAAADTQYF.

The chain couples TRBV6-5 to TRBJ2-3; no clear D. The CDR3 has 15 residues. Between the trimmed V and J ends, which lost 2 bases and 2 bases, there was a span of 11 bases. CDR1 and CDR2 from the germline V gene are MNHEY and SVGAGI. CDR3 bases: TGTGCCAGCAGTTACGCCCCCGCCGACACAGATACGCAGTATTTT. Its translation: CASSYAPADTDTQYF.

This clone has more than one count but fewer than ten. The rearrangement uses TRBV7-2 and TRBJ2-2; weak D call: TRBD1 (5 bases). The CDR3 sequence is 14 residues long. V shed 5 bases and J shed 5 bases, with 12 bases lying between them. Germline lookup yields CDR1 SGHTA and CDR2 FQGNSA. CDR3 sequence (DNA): TGTGCCAGCAGCCTAATCAGGGAAACCGGGGAGCTGTTTTTT. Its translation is CASSLIRETGELFF.

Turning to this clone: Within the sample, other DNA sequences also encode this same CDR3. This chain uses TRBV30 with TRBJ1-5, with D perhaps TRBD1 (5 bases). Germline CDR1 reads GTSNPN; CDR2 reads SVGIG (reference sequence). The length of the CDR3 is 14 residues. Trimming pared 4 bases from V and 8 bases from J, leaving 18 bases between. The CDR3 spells CAWTPYGGSEPQHF. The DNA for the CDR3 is TGTGCCTGGACACCTTACGGGGGAAGTGAGCCCCAGCATTTT.

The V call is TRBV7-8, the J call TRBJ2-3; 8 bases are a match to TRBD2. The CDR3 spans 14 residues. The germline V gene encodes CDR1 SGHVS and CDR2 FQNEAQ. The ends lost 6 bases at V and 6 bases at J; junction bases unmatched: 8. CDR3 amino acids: CASSTGGRTDTQYF. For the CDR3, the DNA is TGTGCCAGCAGTACGGGGGGGCGTACGGATACGCAGTATTTT.

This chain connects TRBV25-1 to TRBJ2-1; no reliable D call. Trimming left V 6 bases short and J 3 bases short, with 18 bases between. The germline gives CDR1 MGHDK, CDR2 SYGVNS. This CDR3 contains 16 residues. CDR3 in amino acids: CASSLIANSGYNEQFF. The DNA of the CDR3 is TGTGCCAGCAGCCTTATAGCTAACTCCGGCTACAATGAGCAGTTCTTC.